The 2 T cell receptor beta chains presented below share a single source sample, sequenced in a study of T cell responses to AZD1222 COVID-19 vaccine. The assay was immunoSEQ multiplex PCR, and TCRdb's table has in-frame clones only and misses some. The data contain more than 110,000 clones, 85% to 90% of them singletons. The material sequenced was peripheral blood, taken 28 days after the second AZD1222 dose. The receptors come from an adult who received the AZD1222 COVID-19 vaccine.

The V and J genes are TRBV29-1 and TRBJ2-5, with D possibly being TRBD1 or TRBD2 (5 bases each). The CDR3 sequence is 14 residues long. V lost 8 bases and J 8 bases, leaving 24 bases between the germline ends. Germline CDR1 reads SQVTM; CDR2 reads ANQGSEA. In nucleotides, the CDR3 is TGCAGCTATCTCCCGGACACGGGGTTTGGTACCCAGTACTTC. Protein product: CSYLPDTGFGTQYF.

The chain carries TRBV2 and TRBJ1-2; D uncertain. Trimming took off 1 base at V and 7 bases at J, with 4 bases between the two ends. Germline V gene data show CDR1 as SNHLY and CDR2 as FYNNEI. The length of the CDR3 is 11 residues. The CDR3 nucleotides are TGTGCCAGCAGTGAAGTCGCTGGCTACACCTTC. Translated, it gives CASSEVAGYTF. Full variable domain (missing parts from reference TRBV2 and TRBJ1-2): EPEVTQTPSHQVTQMGQEVILRCVPISNHLYFYWYRQILGQKVEFLVSFYNNEISEKSEIFDDQFSVERPDGSNFTLKIRSTKLEDSAMYFCASSEVAGYTFGSGTRLTVV.